The T cell receptor (beta chain) described here comes from a study of cytomegalovirus exposure and HLA in healthy donors (TCRdb year 2017). Broadly, across the study: According to an earlier analysis of 587 of the donors, some 180 million T cells yielded 100 million or so unique TCR beta sequences and roughly 280 Gb of sequence data. Besides the first cohort of 666 subjects, a separate validation cohort made up of over a hundred different subjects was used. Across approximately 400 genotyped donors of the cohort, an average of roughly 250,000 unique TCR beta nucleotide sequences per donor were sequenced, and around 20% of those sequences were non-productive. The study was designed to test whether signatures of past pathogen exposure could be identified by cataloging public T cell receptors. A later genetic analysis used genome-wide SNP genotypes for about 65% of the roughly 670 donors, treating that subset as a discovery cohort. HLA typing included class I and class II loci at four-digit resolution. The number of donors typed differed by locus, with roughly 629-640 for A, B, C, DRB1 and DQB1, approximately 500 for DQA1, 600 to 610 for DPA1, and around 450 for DPB1. About 300 gigabases of sequencing data and tens of millions of unique TCR sequences were included in an early release covering several hundred HLA-typed donors. Roughly five DR-DQ haplotypes were handled as single units for association and clustering, since linkage in the cohort was strong. In the later analysis, no new phenotypic data were used to find candidate immune exposures; instead, reliance was placed on TCR beta sequences and their occurrence across donors. Of the roughly 390 genotyped donors, roughly 80% were placed in the genetic ancestry cluster associated with self-reported Caucasian donors. Every repertoire in the discovery cohort had been generated on one and the same sequencing platform. The study profiled the T cell repertoires of fewer than 850 subjects by immunosequencing and related them to cytomegalovirus serostatus. Donor age, sex, ethnicity and CMV serostatus were compiled together with the repertoire data. In an earlier analysis of 500 to 650 of the donors, high-throughput TCR beta sequencing was used to judge whether each TCR beta V gene segment behaved as functional or pseudogenic. The study combined high-throughput TCR immunosequencing, statistical association of individual TCRs with disease status, and machine learning to predict cytomegalovirus infection status. A later analysis re-analyzed previously published TCR beta repertoires from roughly 630 donors and added high-resolution HLA genotyping to study TCR occurrence patterns. Broad study findings and their caveats: According to a later analysis, most CMV-associated TCR beta chains appeared to be HLA-restricted, and the HLA associations seemed to be driven largely by CMV exposure. The authors suggested that the approach could potentially be extended to other disease states and immunological phenotypes. In this cohort, only TCR beta chains were sequenced, and detectable features were limited by the absence of alpha or paired-chain data. Because HLA typing was unavailable for some donors at each locus, only the typed subset was used in association tests. The earlier analysis of a few hundred of the donors excluded 15 to 20 rarely observed V segments, including chromosome 9 orphons, because counts were too low. Assigning TCR associations to individual alleles was difficult when HLA alleles, especially DR and DQ, strongly co-occurred. Compared with the approximately 600-donor mean, donors in an Asian-associated ancestry cluster had fewer N-insertions in productive TCRs, according to a later genetic analysis. Most TCR sequences were observed very rarely across donors, whereas some public TCRs were present in many individuals. In a later analysis, several top co-occurrence clusters were reported to appear linked to parvovirus B19, influenza, CMV and Epstein-Barr virus. The classifier was reported to diagnose cytomegalovirus status with high specificity and sensitivity in both the original and validation cohorts. According to a later analysis, TCR association rates differed among HLA loci, with DRB1 alleles showing the most associated TCRs and HLA-C alleles showing the fewest. Some IMGT-functional V segments, including TRBV6-2 and TRBV6-3, could not be distinguished by the 87-base-pair reads and were therefore excluded. V-gene and J-gene trimming of TCR beta chains was associated with a missense DCLRE1C variant in a later genetic analysis, and the association was replicated in an independent cohort. A further reported finding was that TCR beta sequences accurately predicted the HLA-A and HLA-B alleles for most subjects in the first cohort. In an earlier analysis of over 550 of the donors, most TCR beta V segments were observed in productive rearrangements about 87% or about 30% of the time, broadly matching IMGT annotations. Linkage disequilibrium might explain the correlated functional status among segregating V segments, but an unknown experimental factor could not be ruled out. CMV serostatus was the only immune exposure information available for the cohort. In a later analysis, HLA-associated TCR beta chains were found to be more clonally expanded and to have lower generation probabilities than equally common non-associated chains. A group of highly shared sequence variants was considered likely to be a technical artifact of the sequencing pipeline. In the study, roughly 160 TCR beta chains were listed as associated with cytomegalovirus. The presence/absence analyses assumed that sequencing depth was roughly uniform across donors, and that assumption may not be true. Specific HLA alleles were associated with 15,000 to 20,000 TCR beta sequences at a false discovery rate of 0.05 in a later analysis. In vitro tests confirmed that a few of the cytomegalovirus-associated TCR beta chains recognize cytomegalovirus antigens.

Here V drops 3 bases and J drops 4 bases, and the junction holds 4 bases not matched to any gene. The CDR3, cysteine through phenylalanine, is 14 amino acids long. The kept DNA is CDR3 alone, 42 bases in frame from the first base. According to the germline V gene, CDR1 reads MGHRA and CDR2 reads YSYEKL. On this clone: The antigen it binds to is not known. No base qualities exist here, and no much larger clone lies one base off it.

In total, 600 or so healthy bone marrow donors made up the cohort. Cohort members were all nominally healthy when sampled, although unrecorded immune exposures were likely present. The donor tested CMV seronegative and was one of the 352 seronegative cohort members. A peripheral blood sample was provided by each donor, and peripheral blood mononuclear cells were used for TCR beta sequencing. The Qiagen DNeasy Blood Extraction Kit was used to extract genomic DNA from the blood cell samples. Libraries came from the immunoSEQ multiplex PCR assay. The multiplex PCR relied on a mix of 60 forward primers for TCR Vbeta segments and 13 reverse primers for TCR Jbeta segments. The CDR3 region of rearranged TCR beta genes was amplified from genomic DNA by a multiplex PCR assay. The amplified TCR beta libraries were sequenced on the Illumina HiSeq System as 87-base-pair reads. The original pipeline was this. A later analysis counted around 72 million unique TCR beta chains across the 640 or so repertoires, and some 11 million of these chains were shared by at least two donors. Raw reads were error-corrected and collapsed into unique sequences with a nearest-neighbor algorithm that merged closely related sequences to remove PCR and sequencing errors. CDR3 sequences were aligned to IMGT reference sequences to assign V, D and J gene segments. For a sequence to be retained, a match of at least six nucleotides to both a V gene segment and a J gene segment was required. A rearrangement was called productive if the CDR3 had no stop codons and remained in frame with V and J, and every other rearrangement was called non-productive. Following IMGT convention, CDR3 was defined as the stretch from the second conserved V-encoded cysteine to the conserved J-encoded phenylalanine. The earlier analysis of 500 to 650 of the donors excluded any sequence lacking an unambiguous match to a single V gene segment. In an earlier analysis of roughly 500 of the donors, V segments were called functional above 56.7% productive rearrangements and were called segregating when the between-donor standard deviation exceeded 5%. To diagnose cytomegalovirus status from the catalog of TCR beta chain sequences, a statistical classification framework was built. In a later analysis, TCR nucleotide sequences were compared against IMGT/GENE-DB human TR gene sequences so that V and J genes could be assigned. In a later analysis, CDR3 sequences and most-parsimonious VDJ recombination scenarios were assigned using the TCRdist pipeline. In a later analysis, every TCR beta chain was defined by the combination of its CDR3 amino acid sequence and its V-gene family, and reads without a unique V-gene family were dropped. As a way to deal with suspected cross-contamination and a sequencing artifact, a later analysis dropped 592 nucleotide sequences that were highly shared and had low generation probability. In a later analysis, a clonal expansion index was calculated for each public chain from normalized within-repertoire ranks of inferred template counts. Generation probabilities in a later analysis came from a VDJ recombination model fitted to out-of-frame rearrangements, and those results were checked against IGoR. In a later analysis, TCR-TCR, TCR-HLA and TCR-CMV co-occurrence was scored with hypergeometric tests, and a repertoire-size bias correction was applied to TCR pairs. To estimate false discovery rates, a later analysis permuted the HLA or CMV assignments 20 times. In a later analysis, co-occurring TCRs were grouped using DBSCAN, and TCRdist sequence similarity was added for clustering within HLA-allele-positive subsets. For co-occurrence clustering, repertoires with fewer than 30,000 or more than 120,000 public chains were excluded, along with about five repertoires with anomalous nucleotide sharing. In its TCRdb copy, this immuneACCESS table keeps in-frame sequences only and misses some clones. Where compared with another copy, unresolved V genes explain less than half of these, and the others have no known cause. That table gives V, J and clone size, and the DNA gave D and trimming. This sample is represented by 120,000 to 150,000 clones; about 82% of them were singletons. The ten largest make up about 2.2% of the sample.

The sequenced sample consisted of PBMCs. The clonotype comes from a man aged 25 to 40 in good health and CMV-seronegative. The rearranged chain carries TRBV4-1 and TRBJ1-1, with 8 bases in between that match TRBD1. The bases are TGCGCCAGCAGCCACGACAGGGGAGGCACTGAAGCTTTCTTT. It encodes CASSHDRGGTEAFF.